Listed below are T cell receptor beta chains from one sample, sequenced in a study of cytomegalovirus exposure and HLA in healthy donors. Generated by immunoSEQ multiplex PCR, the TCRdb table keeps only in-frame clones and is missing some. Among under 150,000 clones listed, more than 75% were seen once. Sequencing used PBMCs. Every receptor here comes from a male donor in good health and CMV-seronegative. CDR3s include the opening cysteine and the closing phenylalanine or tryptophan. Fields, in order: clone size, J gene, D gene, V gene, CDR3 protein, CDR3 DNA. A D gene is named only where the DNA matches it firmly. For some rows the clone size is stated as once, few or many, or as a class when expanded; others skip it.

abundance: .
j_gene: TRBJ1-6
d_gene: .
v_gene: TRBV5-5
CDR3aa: CASSYRDIAAYNSPLHF
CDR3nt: TGTGCCAGCAGCTACCGGGACATCGCGGCCTATAATTCACCCCTCCACTTT

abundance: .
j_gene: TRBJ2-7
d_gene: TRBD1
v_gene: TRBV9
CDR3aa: CASSRGQGSYEQYF
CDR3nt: TGTGCCAGCAGCAGGGGACAGGGCTCCTACGAGCAGTACTTC

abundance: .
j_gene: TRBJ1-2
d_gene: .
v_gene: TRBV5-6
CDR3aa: CASSPRGGFNYGYTF
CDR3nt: TGTGCCAGCAGCCCCCGCGGGGGCTTTAACTATGGCTACACCTTC

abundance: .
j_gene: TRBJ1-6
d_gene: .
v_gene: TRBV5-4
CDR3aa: CASSSRRDGANSPLHF
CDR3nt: TGTGCCAGCAGCTCTAGGAGGGACGGCGCTAATTCACCCCTCCACTTT

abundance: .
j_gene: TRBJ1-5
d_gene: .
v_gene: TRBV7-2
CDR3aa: CASNSLWQGNQPQHF
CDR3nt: TGTGCCAGCAACTCCCTATGGCAGGGCAATCAGCCCCAGCATTTT

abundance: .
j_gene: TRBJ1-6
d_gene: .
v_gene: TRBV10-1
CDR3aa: CASSESSGETSPLHF
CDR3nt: TGCGCCAGCAGTGAGTCGTCAGGGGAAACATCACCCCTCCACTTT

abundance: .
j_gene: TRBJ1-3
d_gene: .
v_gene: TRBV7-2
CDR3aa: CASSLRFEVSGNTIYF
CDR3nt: TGTGCCAGCAGCCTCAGATTTGAGGTCTCTGGAAACACCATATATTTT

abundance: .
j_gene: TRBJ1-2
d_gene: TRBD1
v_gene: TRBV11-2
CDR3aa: CASSQIQGAPSYGYTF
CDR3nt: TGTGCCAGCAGCCAGATACAGGGGGCGCCTTCCTATGGCTACACCTTC

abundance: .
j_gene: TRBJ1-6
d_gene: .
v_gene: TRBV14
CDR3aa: CASQAGSHSPLHF
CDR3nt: TGTGCCAGCCAAGCCGGGTCCCATTCACCCCTCCACTTT

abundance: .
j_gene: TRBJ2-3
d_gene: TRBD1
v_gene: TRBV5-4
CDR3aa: CASSLQGATDTQYF
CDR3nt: TGTGCCAGCAGTTTACAGGGGGCCACAGATACGCAGTATTTT

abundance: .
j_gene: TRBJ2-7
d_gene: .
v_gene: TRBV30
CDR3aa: CAWSVQGGLSYEQYF
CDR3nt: TGTGCCTGGAGTGTACAGGGGGGGCTTTCCTACGAGCAGTACTTC

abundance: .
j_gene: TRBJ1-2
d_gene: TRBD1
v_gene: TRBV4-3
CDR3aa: CASSPTGAYYGYTF
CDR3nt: TGCGCCAGCAGTCCGACAGGGGCCTACTATGGCTACACCTTC

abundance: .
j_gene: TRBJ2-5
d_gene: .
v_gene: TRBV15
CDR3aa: CATSNRSPGETQYF
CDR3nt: TGTGCCACCAGCAATCGGTCACCCGGAGAGACCCAGTACTTC

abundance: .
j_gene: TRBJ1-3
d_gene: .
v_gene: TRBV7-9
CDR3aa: CASSLAPAAGNTIYF
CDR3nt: TGTGCCAGCAGCTTAGCGCCGGCGGCCGGAAACACCATATATTTT

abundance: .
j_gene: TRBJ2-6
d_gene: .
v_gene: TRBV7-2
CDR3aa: CASSLVHSSGANVLTF
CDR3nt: TGTGCCAGCAGCTTAGTCCATAGCTCTGGGGCCAACGTCCTGACTTTC

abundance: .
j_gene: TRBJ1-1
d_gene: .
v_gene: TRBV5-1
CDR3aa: CASSLNSGGTEAFF
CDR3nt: TGCGCCAGCAGCTTGAACAGTGGCGGGACTGAAGCTTTCTTT

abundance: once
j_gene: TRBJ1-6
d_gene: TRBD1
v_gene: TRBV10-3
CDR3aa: CAISRDRDNSPLHF
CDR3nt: TGTGCCATCAGTAGAGACAGGGATAATTCACCCCTCCACTTT

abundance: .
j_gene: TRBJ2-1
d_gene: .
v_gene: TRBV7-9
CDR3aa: CASRSTGSSYNEQFF
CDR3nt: TGTGCCAGCAGGTCCACAGGGTCCTCCTACAATGAGCAGTTCTTC

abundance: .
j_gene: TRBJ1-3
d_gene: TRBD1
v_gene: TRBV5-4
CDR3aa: CASSSRDRGLGNTIYF
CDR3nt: TGTGCCAGCAGCTCCCGGGACAGGGGGCTTGGAAACACCATATATTTT

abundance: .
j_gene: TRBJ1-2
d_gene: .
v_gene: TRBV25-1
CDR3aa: CASSSEVGVYGYTF
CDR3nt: TGTGCCAGCAGTTCCGAGGTAGGAGTCTATGGCTACACCTTC

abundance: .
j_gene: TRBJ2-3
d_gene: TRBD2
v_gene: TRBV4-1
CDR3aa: CASSRKGPASGLTSTDTQYF
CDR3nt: TGCGCCAGCAGCCGGAAGGGCCCCGCTAGCGGGCTAACTAGCACAGATACGCAGTATTTT

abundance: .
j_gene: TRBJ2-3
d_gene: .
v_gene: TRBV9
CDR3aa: CASSVYAGAEDTQYF
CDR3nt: TGTGCCAGCAGCGTTTATGCGGGGGCGGAAGATACGCAGTATTTT

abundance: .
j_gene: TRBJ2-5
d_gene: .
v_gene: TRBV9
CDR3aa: CASSVGINGRIQETQYF
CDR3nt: TGTGCCAGCAGCGTAGGAATTAACGGGAGAATCCAAGAGACCCAGTACTTC

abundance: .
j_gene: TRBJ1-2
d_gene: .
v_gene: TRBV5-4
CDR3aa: CASSLAPGVAYGYTF
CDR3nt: TGTGCCAGCAGCTTGGCCCCCGGGGTGGCCTATGGCTACACCTTC

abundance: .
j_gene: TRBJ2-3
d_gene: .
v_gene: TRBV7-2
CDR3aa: CASSQRGSDTQYF
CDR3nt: TGTGCCAGCAGCCAACGGGGGTCAGATACGCAGTATTTT

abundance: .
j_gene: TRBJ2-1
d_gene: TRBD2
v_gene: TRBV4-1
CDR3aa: CASSQELAGDTTWYNEQFF
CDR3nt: TGCGCCAGCAGCCAAGAACTAGCGGGGGACACCACATGGTACAATGAGCAGTTCTTC

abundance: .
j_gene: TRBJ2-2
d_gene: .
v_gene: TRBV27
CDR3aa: CASSSYLDRTNTGELFF
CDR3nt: TGTGCCAGCAGTTCCTATCTTGACAGGACCAACACCGGGGAGCTGTTTTTT

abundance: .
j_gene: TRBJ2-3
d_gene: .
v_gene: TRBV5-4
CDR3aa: CASSSTGLGTDTQYF
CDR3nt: TGTGCCAGCAGCTCAACAGGGCTGGGCACAGATACGCAGTATTTT

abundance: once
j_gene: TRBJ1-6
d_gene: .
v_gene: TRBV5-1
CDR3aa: CASSLDVRPLHF
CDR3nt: TGCGCCAGCAGCTTGGACGTACGGCCCCTCCACTTT

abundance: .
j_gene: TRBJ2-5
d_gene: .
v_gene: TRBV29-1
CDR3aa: CSVERQVEETQYF
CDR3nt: TGCAGCGTTGAGCGACAGGTAGAAGAGACCCAGTACTTC

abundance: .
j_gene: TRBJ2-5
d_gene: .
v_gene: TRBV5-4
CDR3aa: CASSPPSGETQYF
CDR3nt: TGTGCCAGCAGCCCACCCTCCGGAGAGACCCAGTACTTC

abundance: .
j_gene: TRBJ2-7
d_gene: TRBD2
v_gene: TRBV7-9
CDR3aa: CASSLSGGVGEQYF
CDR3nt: TGTGCCAGCAGCTTAAGCGGGGGAGTGGGCGAGCAGTACTTC

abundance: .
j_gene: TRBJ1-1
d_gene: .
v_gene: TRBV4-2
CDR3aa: CASSQVRGTEAFF
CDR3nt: TGTGCCAGCAGCCAAGTCAGGGGAACTGAAGCTTTCTTT

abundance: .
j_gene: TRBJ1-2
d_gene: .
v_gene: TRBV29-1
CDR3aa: CSVEEGTNYGYTF
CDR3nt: TGCAGCGTTGAGGAGGGCACCAACTATGGCTACACCTTC

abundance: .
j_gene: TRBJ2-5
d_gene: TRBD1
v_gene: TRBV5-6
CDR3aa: CASSAGQGMSRVETQYF
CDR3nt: TGTGCCAGCAGCGCGGGACAGGGAATGTCCAGGGTTGAGACCCAGTACTTC

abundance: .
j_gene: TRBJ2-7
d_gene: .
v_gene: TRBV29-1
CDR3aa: CSVVTSSYEQYF
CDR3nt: TGCAGCGTTGTAACATCCTCCTACGAGCAGTACTTC

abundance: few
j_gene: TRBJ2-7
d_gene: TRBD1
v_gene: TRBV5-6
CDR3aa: CASRDRGGYEQYF
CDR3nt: TGTGCCAGCAGGGACAGGGGGGGATACGAGCAGTACTTC

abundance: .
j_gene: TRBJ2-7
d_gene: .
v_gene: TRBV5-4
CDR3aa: CASSLGGGKSYEQYF
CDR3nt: TGTGCCAGCAGCTTAGGAGGGGGCAAATCCTACGAGCAGTACTTC

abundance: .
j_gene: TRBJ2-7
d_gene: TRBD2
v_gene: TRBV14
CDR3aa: CASSRGGALGEQYF
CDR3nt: TGTGCCAGCAGCCGCGGGGGGGCCCTCGGGGAGCAGTACTTC

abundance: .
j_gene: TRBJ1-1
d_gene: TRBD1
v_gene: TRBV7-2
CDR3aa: CASSLDGQGLNTEAFF
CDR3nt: TGTGCCAGCAGCTTGGATGGACAGGGATTGAACACTGAAGCTTTCTTT

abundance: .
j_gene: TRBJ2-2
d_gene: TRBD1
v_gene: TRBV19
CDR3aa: CASSTTGQGNTGELFF
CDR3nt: TGTGCCAGTAGTACCACAGGACAGGGGAACACCGGGGAGCTGTTTTTT

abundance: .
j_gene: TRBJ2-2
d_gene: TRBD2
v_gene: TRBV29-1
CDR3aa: CSARTSGGFAGELFF
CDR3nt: TGCAGCGCTCGGACTAGCGGGGGCTTTGCCGGGGAGCTGTTTTTT

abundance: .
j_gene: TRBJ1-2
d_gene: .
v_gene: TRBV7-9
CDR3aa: CASSLEGGSGYGYTF
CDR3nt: TGTGCCAGCAGCTTAGAGGGAGGGTCTGGCTATGGCTACACCTTC

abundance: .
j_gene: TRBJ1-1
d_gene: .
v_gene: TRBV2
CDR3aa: CASSFSGYKAFF
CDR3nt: TGTGCCAGCAGTTTTTCGGGATACAAAGCTTTCTTT

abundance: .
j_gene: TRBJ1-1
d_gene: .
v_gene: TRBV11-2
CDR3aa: CASSIIGGSRTEAFF
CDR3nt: TGTGCCAGCAGCATTATAGGGGGAAGTCGGACTGAAGCTTTCTTT

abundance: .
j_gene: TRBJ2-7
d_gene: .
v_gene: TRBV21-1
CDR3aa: CASSRMTSGALTYEQYF
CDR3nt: TGTGCCAGCAGCCGAATGACTAGCGGGGCGCTAACCTACGAGCAGTACTTC

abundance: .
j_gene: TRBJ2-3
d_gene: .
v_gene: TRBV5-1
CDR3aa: CASSLSGGMGTDTQYF
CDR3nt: TGCGCCAGCAGCTTAAGCGGAGGAATGGGCACAGATACGCAGTATTTT

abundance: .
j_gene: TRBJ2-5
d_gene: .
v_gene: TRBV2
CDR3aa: CASSLQETQYF
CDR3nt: TGTGCCAGCAGCCTACAAGAGACCCAGTACTTC

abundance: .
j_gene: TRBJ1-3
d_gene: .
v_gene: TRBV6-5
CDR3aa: CASIPPGGAGNTIYF
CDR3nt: TGTGCCAGCATACCCCCCGGCGGGGCTGGAAACACCATATATTTT

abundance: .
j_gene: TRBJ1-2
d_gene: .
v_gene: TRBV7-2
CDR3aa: CASSSYRESGYTF
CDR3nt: TGTGCCAGCAGCTCTTACAGGGAGTCGGGCTACACCTTC

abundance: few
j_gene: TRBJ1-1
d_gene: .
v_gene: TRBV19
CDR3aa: CASSITVNTEAFF
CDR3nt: TGTGCCAGTAGTATCACAGTGAACACTGAAGCTTTCTTT

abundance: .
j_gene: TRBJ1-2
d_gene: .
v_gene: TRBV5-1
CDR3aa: CASSSAGGDYGYTF
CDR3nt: TGCGCCAGCAGCTCGGCGGGCGGTGACTATGGCTACACCTTC

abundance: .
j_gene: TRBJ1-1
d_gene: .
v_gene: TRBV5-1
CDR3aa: CASSLATGFTEAFF
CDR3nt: TGCGCCAGCAGCTTGGCAACAGGTTTCACTGAAGCTTTCTTT